What follows describes a single T cell receptor beta chain. The antigen is unknown. The time point denotes: baseline pretreatment blood. Treatment noted: 15 Gy SBRT to primary tumor, nephrectomy 4 weeks later. TCRdb's table, derived via immunoSEQ multiplex PCR, lists solely in-frame clones and lacks some. The sample holds approximately 100,000 clones, 80% to 90% seen once. The CDR3 contains 16 residues. Per germline, CDR1 SGHRS and CDR2 YFSETQ. The V and J ends lost 0 bases and 3 bases respectively, with 13 bases between them. The data are from a study of radiation and T cells in renal cell carcinoma. Study outcomes and limitations: Top tumor clonotypes rose in blood 2 weeks post-radiation, then contracted. No pretreatment tumor biopsies were available for baseline clonotypes.

The chain carries TRBV5-1 and TRBJ2-1; the D gene is possibly TRBD2 (6 bases). The sequences come from blood, collected from a patient whose treatment included radiotherapy and nephrectomy. The sequence came from a man aged 45-65 years with renal cell carcinoma. CDR3 in DNA: TGCGCCAGCAGCTTGGTCGGCGGGGCTAACTACAATGAGCAGTTCTTC. Protein product: CASSLVGGANYNEQFF.